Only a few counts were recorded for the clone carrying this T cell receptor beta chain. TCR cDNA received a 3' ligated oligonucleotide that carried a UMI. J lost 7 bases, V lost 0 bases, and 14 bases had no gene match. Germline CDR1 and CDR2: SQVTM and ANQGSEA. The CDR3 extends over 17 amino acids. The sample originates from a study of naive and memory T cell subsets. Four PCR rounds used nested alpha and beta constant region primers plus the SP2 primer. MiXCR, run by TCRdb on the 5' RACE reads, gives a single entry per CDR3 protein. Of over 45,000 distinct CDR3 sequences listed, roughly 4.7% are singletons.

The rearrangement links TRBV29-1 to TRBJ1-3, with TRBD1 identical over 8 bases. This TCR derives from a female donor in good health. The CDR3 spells CSVEDHPGQGQANTIYF. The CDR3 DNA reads TGCAGCGTTGAAGATCATCCTGGGCAGGGACAGGCTAACACCATATATTTT.